Listed below are T cell receptor beta chains from one sample, sequenced in a study of blood T cell repertoires in COVID-19. Some clones are missing from TCRdb's copy, which holds only in-frame ones; the method was immunoSEQ multiplex PCR. In the table there are around 300,000 clones, about 85% of which are singletons. Source material: peripheral blood. The source is a woman aged 45-59 years with active or convalescent COVID-19. Both conserved end residues are part of each CDR3. Each record gives: D gene, CDR3 length, J gene, V gene, CDR3 DNA, CDR3 protein. The D gene is left open where the match is weak.

>-|13|TRBJ1-1|TRBV5-8
TGTGCCAGCAGCCGAACAGGGCAAACTGAAGCTTTCTTT
CASSRTGQTEAFF
>-|18|TRBJ1-1|TRBV2
TGTGCCAGCACCTTCGAATTAAGGGCAGGGAGGAATAACACTGAAGCTTTCTTT
CASTFELRAGRNNTEAFF
>TRBD2|19|TRBJ2-1|TRBV19
TGTGCCAGTAGTATCCAAGGACTAGCGGGCGGGCCCTCCTACAATGAGCAGTTCTTC
CASSIQGLAGGPSYNEQFF
>TRBD1|14|TRBJ1-2|TRBV11-2
TGTGCCAGCACCCGAGGAGCAGGGGGCTATGGCTACACCTTC
CASTRGAGGYGYTF
>-|14|TRBJ2-5|TRBV20-1
TGCAGTGCTAGTCGAGCCGAAAGCCTGGAGACCCAGTACTTC
CSASRAESLETQYF
>TRBD1|21|TRBJ2-3|TRBV6-6
TGTGCCAGCAGGCGACGGACAGGTTCGTCGGATTGGATTACTAGCACAGATACGCAGTATTTT
CASRRRTGSSDWITSTDTQYF
>TRBD2|16|TRBJ2-7|TRBV23-1
TGCGCCAGCGAAGGACGCCGAGCGGGGGTTATGGAGGAGCAGTACTTC
CASEGRRAGVMEEQYF
>TRBD1|18|TRBJ1-2|TRBV7-8
TGTGCCAGCAGCTCGCAGACACAGGGGTGGAGTATGTTGACGGGCTACACCTTC
CASSSQTQGWSMLTGYTF
>-|14|TRBJ2-5|TRBV6-2/TRBV6-3
TGTGCCAGCAGTCGGGGGAGTCCTGGGGAGACCCAGTACTTC
CASSRGSPGETQYF
>-|16|TRBJ1-4|TRBV2
TGTGCCAGCATGACGACCGTTGGAGGGCGGTATGAAAAACTGTTTTTT
CASMTTVGGRYEKLFF